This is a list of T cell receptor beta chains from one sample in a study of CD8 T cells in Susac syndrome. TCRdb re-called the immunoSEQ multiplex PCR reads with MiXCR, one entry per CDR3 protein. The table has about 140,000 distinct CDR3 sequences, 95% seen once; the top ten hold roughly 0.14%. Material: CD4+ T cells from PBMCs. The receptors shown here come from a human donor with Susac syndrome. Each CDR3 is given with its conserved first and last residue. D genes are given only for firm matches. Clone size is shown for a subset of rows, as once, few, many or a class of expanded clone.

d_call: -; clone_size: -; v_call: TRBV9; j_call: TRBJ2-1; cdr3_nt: TGTGCCAGCAGCGCCGGAGTACGGTCCTACAATGAGCAGTTCTTC; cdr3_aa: CASSAGVRSYNEQFF
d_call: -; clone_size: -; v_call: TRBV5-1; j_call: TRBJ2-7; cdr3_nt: TGCGCCAGCAGCTTACCAGGACCGCCCTACGAGCAGTACTTC; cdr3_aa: CASSLPGPPYEQYF
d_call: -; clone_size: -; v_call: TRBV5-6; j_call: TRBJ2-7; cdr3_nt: TGTGCCAGCAGCTTGGCCGGGGCGATTAACTACGAGCAGTACTTC; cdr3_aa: CASSLAGAINYEQYF
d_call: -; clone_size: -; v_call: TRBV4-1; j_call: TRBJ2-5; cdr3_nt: TGCGCCAGCAGCCAAGACTCACGCTCTCTGAGCGAGACCCAGTACTTC; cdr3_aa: CASSQDSRSLSETQYF
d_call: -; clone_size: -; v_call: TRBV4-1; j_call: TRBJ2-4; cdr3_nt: TGCGCCAGCAGCCAAGATGCGGGCATTCAGTACTTC; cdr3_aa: CASSQDAGIQYF
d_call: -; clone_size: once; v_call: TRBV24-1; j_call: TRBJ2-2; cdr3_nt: TGTGCCACCAGTGATATGAGACAGTTCACCGGGGAGCTGTTTTTT; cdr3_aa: CATSDMRQFTGELFF
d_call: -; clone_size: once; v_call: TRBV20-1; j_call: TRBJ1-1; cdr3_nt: TGCAGTGCGGTCCCCCTGAACACTGAAGCTTTCTTT; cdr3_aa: CSAVPLNTEAFF
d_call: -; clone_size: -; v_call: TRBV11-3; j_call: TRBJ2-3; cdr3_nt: TGTGCCAGCAGCCCCCAAACGAGCACAGATACGCAGTATTTT; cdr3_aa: CASSPQTSTDTQYF
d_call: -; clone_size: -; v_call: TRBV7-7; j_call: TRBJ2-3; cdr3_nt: TGTGCTAGCAGCCGAAGCCGGCGAGGGACAGATACGCAGTATTTT; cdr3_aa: CASSRSRRGTDTQYF
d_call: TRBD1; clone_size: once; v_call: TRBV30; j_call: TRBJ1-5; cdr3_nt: TGTGCCTGGAGTGGATTTGGACAGGGAGCCCAGCATTTT; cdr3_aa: CAWSGFGQGAQHF
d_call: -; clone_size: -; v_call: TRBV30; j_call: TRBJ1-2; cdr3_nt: TGTGCCTGTATCCGGGGGTCAGCTAACTATGGCTACACCTTC; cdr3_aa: CACIRGSANYGYTF
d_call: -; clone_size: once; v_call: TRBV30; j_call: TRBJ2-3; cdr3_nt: TGTGCCTGGACCAACCGGGGGCTAGCGGAGTCAGATACGCAGTATTTT; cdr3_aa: CAWTNRGLAESDTQYF
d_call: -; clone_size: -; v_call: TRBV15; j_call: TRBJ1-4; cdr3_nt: TGTGCCACCAGCAGCCATCCCCAGGGGACTAATGAAAAACTGTTTTTT; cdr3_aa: CATSSHPQGTNEKLFF
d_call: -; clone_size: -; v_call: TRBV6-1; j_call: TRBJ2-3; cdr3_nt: TGTGCCAGCAGTGAATTCGTAGGCCACCATTTT; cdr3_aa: CASSEFVGHHF
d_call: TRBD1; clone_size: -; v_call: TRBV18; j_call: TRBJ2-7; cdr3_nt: TGTGCCAGCTCACCTGCTCGCCCGGGACAGGTTTCCGAGCAGTACTTC; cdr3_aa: CASSPARPGQVSEQYF
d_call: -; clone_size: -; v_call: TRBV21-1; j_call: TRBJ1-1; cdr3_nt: TGTGCCAGCAGCAAGCCCGACAGATTAAACACTGAAGCTTTCTTT; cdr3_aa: CASSKPDRLNTEAFF